These T cell receptor beta chains were read from a single sample in a study of T-cell memory formation after mild COVID-19. TCRdb reprocessed the 5' RACE reads via MiXCR and lists one record per CDR3 protein. The sample lists fewer than 300,000 distinct CDR3 sequences, around 15% occurring once. Material for sequencing was PBMCs or a T cell subset sorted from them (not recorded which). These TCRs come from a young man who had mild COVID-19 (a few samples of this study predate the infection). Cell type and time point are not known. The CDR3 runs from the conserved cysteine through the conserved F or W. Each record gives: CDR3 DNA, CDR3 protein, J gene, clone size, V gene, D gene. A D gene is named only where the DNA matches it firmly. Some rows have no size entry. The others give once, few or many, or a class for an expanded clone.

cdr3_nt: TGTGCCAGCAGGGGAGCCCAGCAGTTCTTC
cdr3_aa: CASRGAQQFF
j_call: TRBJ2-1
clone_size: few
v_call: TRBV6-2/TRBV6-3
d_call: .

cdr3_nt: TGTGCCAGCAGTTACGGGACAGGGGAATACGAGCAGTACTTC
cdr3_aa: CASSYGTGEYEQYF
j_call: TRBJ2-7
clone_size: few
v_call: TRBV6-2/TRBV6-3
d_call: TRBD1

cdr3_nt: TGCGCCAGCAGCCCTGACGGGGTACCGAACACCGGGGAGCTGTTTTTT
cdr3_aa: CASSPDGVPNTGELFF
j_call: TRBJ2-2
clone_size: few
v_call: TRBV4-1
d_call: .

cdr3_nt: TGCAGTGCTAACGTGTACGGGACGTCCTACAATGAGCAGTTCTTC
cdr3_aa: CSANVYGTSYNEQFF
j_call: TRBJ2-1
clone_size: few
v_call: TRBV20-1
d_call: .

cdr3_nt: TGTGCCAGTAGTCCACCGGGACAGGGCTACGAGCAGTACTTC
cdr3_aa: CASSPPGQGYEQYF
j_call: TRBJ2-7
clone_size: .
v_call: TRBV19
d_call: TRBD1

cdr3_nt: TGTGCCAGCAGCGAATCCGGGACTAGCGGCACAGATACGCAGTATTTT
cdr3_aa: CASSESGTSGTDTQYF
j_call: TRBJ2-3
clone_size: few
v_call: TRBV9
d_call: TRBD2

cdr3_nt: TGTGCCAGCAGCTCGGCCATGACACAGACAGGATATATCCACACCTTC
cdr3_aa: CASSSAMTQTGYIHTF
j_call: TRBJ1-2
clone_size: .
v_call: TRBV7-9
d_call: .

cdr3_nt: TGTGCCAGCAGCTTAGCGCTACTGGGGGGGGGAACCCAGTACTTC
cdr3_aa: CASSLALLGGGTQYF
j_call: TRBJ2-5
clone_size: .
v_call: TRBV7-2
d_call: TRBD2

cdr3_nt: TGTGCTAGTGGTTTAGGGAACGAGCAGTACTTC
cdr3_aa: CASGLGNEQYF
j_call: TRBJ2-7
clone_size: .
v_call: TRBV12-5
d_call: .

cdr3_nt: TGCGCCAGCGGAAAGGACAACCAAGAGACCCAGTACTTC
cdr3_aa: CASGKDNQETQYF
j_call: TRBJ2-5
clone_size: few
v_call: TRBV5-1
d_call: .

cdr3_nt: TGTGCCAGCAGCCAACAGGGATACACAGATACGCAGTATTTT
cdr3_aa: CASSQQGYTDTQYF
j_call: TRBJ2-3
clone_size: .
v_call: TRBV3-1
d_call: .

cdr3_nt: TGCAGCGCCTGGGGGGGACAGGGGGACGAGCAGTACTTC
cdr3_aa: CSAWGGQGDEQYF
j_call: TRBJ2-7
clone_size: .
v_call: TRBV29-1
d_call: TRBD1

cdr3_nt: TGTGCCAGCAGCCAAGACTTAACTGGGGCCAACGTCCTGACTTTC
cdr3_aa: CASSQDLTGANVLTF
j_call: TRBJ2-6
clone_size: once
v_call: TRBV3-1
d_call: .

cdr3_nt: TGCGCCAGCAGCTGGATGCCTGGCGAGCAGTACTTC
cdr3_aa: CASSWMPGEQYF
j_call: TRBJ2-7
clone_size: few
v_call: TRBV5-1
d_call: .

cdr3_nt: TGCGCCAGCAGCCTCCGACAGGGTTGGAGTGGCTACACCTTC
cdr3_aa: CASSLRQGWSGYTF
j_call: TRBJ1-2
clone_size: .
v_call: TRBV5-1
d_call: TRBD1

cdr3_nt: TGTGCTAGCAGCTTAGCGGGCGCGGACAATGAGCAGTTCTTC
cdr3_aa: CASSLAGADNEQFF
j_call: TRBJ2-1
clone_size: .
v_call: TRBV7-7
d_call: TRBD2

cdr3_nt: TGTGCCAGCAGTCGACAGGGAGTCGATGAGCAGTTCTTC
cdr3_aa: CASSRQGVDEQFF
j_call: TRBJ2-1
clone_size: .
v_call: TRBV12-3/TRBV12-4
d_call: TRBD1

cdr3_nt: TGTGCCAGCAGTCCGCGGACAGGGGGCGGCAATCAGCCCCAGCATTTT
cdr3_aa: CASSPRTGGGNQPQHF
j_call: TRBJ1-5
clone_size: .
v_call: TRBV12-3/TRBV12-4
d_call: TRBD1

cdr3_nt: TGTGCCAGCAGCTTAGGAATAAGTCGGGATCAAGAGACCCAGTACTTC
cdr3_aa: CASSLGISRDQETQYF
j_call: TRBJ2-5
clone_size: many
v_call: TRBV7-2
d_call: .

cdr3_nt: TGTGCCACCAGCAGAGATCCAGGGAGGGAGACCCAGTACTTC
cdr3_aa: CATSRDPGRETQYF
j_call: TRBJ2-5
clone_size: few
v_call: TRBV15
d_call: .

cdr3_nt: TGTGCCAGCAGTTTAGCGCAGGGGCAACCCCAGCATTTT
cdr3_aa: CASSLAQGQPQHF
j_call: TRBJ1-5
clone_size: few
v_call: TRBV12-3/TRBV12-4
d_call: .

cdr3_nt: TGTGCCAGCAGCTCAAGGACCTACTTTTTAGCGGATACGCAGTATTTT
cdr3_aa: CASSSRTYFLADTQYF
j_call: TRBJ2-3
clone_size: .
v_call: TRBV11-2
d_call: .

cdr3_nt: TGTGCCAGCAGCGTACAGGAGGGCACTGAAGCTTTCTTT
cdr3_aa: CASSVQEGTEAFF
j_call: TRBJ1-1
clone_size: few
v_call: TRBV9
d_call: .

cdr3_nt: TGTGCCACCAGCAGTCTCACAGATACGCAGTATTTT
cdr3_aa: CATSSLTDTQYF
j_call: TRBJ2-3
clone_size: many
v_call: TRBV15
d_call: .

cdr3_nt: TGTGCCAGCAGCGACAGGACAGGAGAGAACATTCAGTACTTC
cdr3_aa: CASSDRTGENIQYF
j_call: TRBJ2-4
clone_size: few
v_call: TRBV9
d_call: TRBD1

cdr3_nt: TGTGCCAGCTCGCAGAAGACGGGACAGGGGATCGCTGAAGCTTTCTTT
cdr3_aa: CASSQKTGQGIAEAFF
j_call: TRBJ1-1
clone_size: few
v_call: TRBV18
d_call: TRBD1

cdr3_nt: TGCGCCAGCAGCTTGGCGTCCCTAGCGGGCTTCACAGATACGCAGTATTTT
cdr3_aa: CASSLASLAGFTDTQYF
j_call: TRBJ2-3
clone_size: .
v_call: TRBV5-1
d_call: TRBD2

cdr3_nt: TGTGCCAGCAGCGAGGAGGGACAGGGCCGGCGGGAGACCCAGTACTTC
cdr3_aa: CASSEEGQGRRETQYF
j_call: TRBJ2-5
clone_size: .
v_call: TRBV7-3
d_call: TRBD1

cdr3_nt: TGTGCCAGCAGTCGCGACTGGGCTAGCGGGGGGGCTACAGATACGCAGTATTTT
cdr3_aa: CASSRDWASGGATDTQYF
j_call: TRBJ2-3
clone_size: many
v_call: TRBV12-3/TRBV12-4
d_call: TRBD2

cdr3_nt: TGTGCCAGCAGCTCAAGAGCCGGGTCTAGCGGGGGCCAAGAGACCCAGTACTTC
cdr3_aa: CASSSRAGSSGGQETQYF
j_call: TRBJ2-5
clone_size: .
v_call: TRBV7-8
d_call: TRBD2

cdr3_nt: TGTGCCAGCAGCTGGGGAGCGGACGGAAATTCACCCCTCAACTTT
cdr3_aa: CASSWGADGNSPLNF
j_call: TRBJ1-6
clone_size: .
v_call: TRBV4-2
d_call: .

cdr3_nt: TGTGCCAGCAGAGCGGGACAGGACTACGAGCAGTACTTC
cdr3_aa: CASRAGQDYEQYF
j_call: TRBJ2-7
clone_size: few
v_call: TRBV6-2/TRBV6-3
d_call: .

cdr3_nt: TGCGCCAGCAGATCCGGGACTAGCACAGATACGCAGTATTTT
cdr3_aa: CASRSGTSTDTQYF
j_call: TRBJ2-3
clone_size: .
v_call: TRBV5-1
d_call: .

cdr3_nt: TGTGCCAGCAGCTTAGACGGTGCAGGGTTTACGCAGTATTTT
cdr3_aa: CASSLDGAGFTQYF
j_call: TRBJ2-3
clone_size: .
v_call: TRBV7-2
d_call: .

cdr3_nt: TGTGCCAGCAGTCCCACCTCCGGGGTGAACACCGGGGAGCTGTTTTTT
cdr3_aa: CASSPTSGVNTGELFF
j_call: TRBJ2-2
clone_size: few
v_call: TRBV28
d_call: .

cdr3_nt: TGTGCCAGCAGCTCGGGACTAATAGATGAGCAGTTCTTC
cdr3_aa: CASSSGLIDEQFF
j_call: TRBJ2-1
clone_size: .
v_call: TRBV7-9
d_call: TRBD2

cdr3_nt: TGTGCCAGCACCCCGGGGGGGGTAGATACGCAGTATTTT
cdr3_aa: CASTPGGVDTQYF
j_call: TRBJ2-3
clone_size: .
v_call: TRBV11-2
d_call: TRBD2

cdr3_nt: TGTGCCAGCAGCGTGCAGGGAAGCACAGATACGCAGTATTTT
cdr3_aa: CASSVQGSTDTQYF
j_call: TRBJ2-3
clone_size: many
v_call: TRBV11-1
d_call: .

cdr3_nt: TGTGCTGCGGGACAGGGGACCCAAGAGACCCAGTACTTC
cdr3_aa: CAAGQGTQETQYF
j_call: TRBJ2-5
clone_size: once
v_call: TRBV2
d_call: TRBD1

cdr3_nt: TGTGCCAGCAGCCCCGTGGTGGGGAGGAATGAGCAGTTCTTC
cdr3_aa: CASSPVVGRNEQFF
j_call: TRBJ2-1
clone_size: many
v_call: TRBV7-9
d_call: .

cdr3_nt: TGCGCCAGCAGATTACTGGGTGAAGCTTTCTTT
cdr3_aa: CASRLLGEAFF
j_call: TRBJ1-1
clone_size: .
v_call: TRBV5-1
d_call: .

cdr3_nt: TGTGCCAGCAGCCGGCGGACTGTCGACACTGAAGCTTTCTTT
cdr3_aa: CASSRRTVDTEAFF
j_call: TRBJ1-1
clone_size: .
v_call: TRBV4-2
d_call: .

cdr3_nt: TGTGCCAGCAGTTCCCCGGGACAGGGAGAGCCTGGGGCTTTCTTT
cdr3_aa: CASSSPGQGEPGAFF
j_call: TRBJ1-1
clone_size: .
v_call: TRBV6-2/TRBV6-3
d_call: TRBD1

cdr3_nt: TGTGCCAGCAGCAGGGACAGATGGAACACTGAAGCTTTCTTT
cdr3_aa: CASSRDRWNTEAFF
j_call: TRBJ1-1
clone_size: few
v_call: TRBV2
d_call: TRBD1